The clone carrying this T cell receptor beta chain appeared a single time. These data belong to a study of cytomegalovirus exposure and HLA in healthy donors. The CDR3 has 14 residues. The V end was cut by 2 bases, the J end by 3 bases, with 8 bases between. CDR1 and CDR2 from the germline V gene are MNHNY and SVGAGI (reference sequence). 13 Jbeta primers and 60 Vbeta primers were used for the PCR. Assay used: immunoSEQ multiplex PCR; TCRdb lists only in-frame clones, some missing. The top ten hold approximately 0.93% of the sample, which has roughly 120,000 clones, over 60% seen once. The sample was PBMCs. The sequence was obtained from a human donor in good health. This chain links TRBV6-6 with TRBJ1-5, with D unresolved. CDR3 sequence: CASSYAENNQPQHF. The CDR3 region has the DNA TGTGCCAGCAGTTACGCGGAAAACAATCAGCCCCAGCATTTT.